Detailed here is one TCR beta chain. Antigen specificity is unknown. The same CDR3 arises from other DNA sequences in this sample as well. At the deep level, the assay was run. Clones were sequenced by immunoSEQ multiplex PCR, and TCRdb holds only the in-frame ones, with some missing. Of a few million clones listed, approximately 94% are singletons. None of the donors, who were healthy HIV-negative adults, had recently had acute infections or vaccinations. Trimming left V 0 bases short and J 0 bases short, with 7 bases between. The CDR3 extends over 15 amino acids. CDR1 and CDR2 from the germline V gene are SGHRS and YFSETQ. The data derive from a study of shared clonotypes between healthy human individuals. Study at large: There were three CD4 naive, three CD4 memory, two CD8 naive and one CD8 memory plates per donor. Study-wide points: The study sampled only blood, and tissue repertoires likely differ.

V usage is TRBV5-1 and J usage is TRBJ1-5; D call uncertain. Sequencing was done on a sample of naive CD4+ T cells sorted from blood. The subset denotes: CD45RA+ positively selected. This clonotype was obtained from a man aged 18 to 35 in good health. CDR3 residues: CASSLEGNSNQPQHF. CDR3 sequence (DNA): TGCGCCAGCAGCTTGGAAGGAAATAGCAATCAGCCCCAGCATTTT.